A selection of T cell receptor beta chains follows, all from one sample in a study of shared clonotypes between healthy human individuals. Measured with immunoSEQ multiplex PCR; TCRdb has only the in-frame clones, and not every one. Among more than 1,200,000 clones listed, approximately 98.5% were seen once. Sequences were obtained from naive CD4+ T cells sorted from blood. These receptors were obtained from a man younger than 45 in good health. Both conserved end residues are trimmed from each CDR3. Fields, in order: J gene, V gene, D gene, CDR3 protein. The D gene is left open where the match is weak.

TRBJ2-3,TRBV29-1,TRBD2,SVLLAGIRGGETDTQY
TRBJ2-2,TRBV10-3,-,AIPGGRNTGELF
TRBJ1-3,TRBV6-1,-,ASSDHSPSSGNTIY
TRBJ2-7,TRBV28,-,ASTLTGREQY
TRBJ2-7,TRBV4-1,-,ASSSIGGTYEQY
TRBJ2-1,TRBV2,TRBD2,ASSGLAGVHEQF
TRBJ2-2,TRBV5-4,-,ASSLTRTGELF
TRBJ1-1,TRBV6-1,-,ASSTHRVNTEAF
TRBJ2-7,TRBV5-1,TRBD2,ASSLVFRGSSYEQY
TRBJ2-5,TRBV5-1,TRBD2,ASSSGTSGVASQETQY
TRBJ2-3,TRBV2,TRBD1,ASSYYGQGLTDTQY
TRBJ1-1,TRBV28,-,ASSLTRAQSMAF
TRBJ2-1,TRBV5-1,-,ASSLAYRVGEQF
TRBJ1-2,TRBV2,TRBD1,ASLRDRAYGYT
TRBJ2-2,TRBV7-9,-,ASSLDQIGELF
TRBJ1-1,TRBV4-2,-,ASSPREKNTEAF
TRBJ2-5,TRBV29-1,-,SVDQGLKETQY
TRBJ2-1,TRBV5-1,TRBD2,ASSLTGTRGTSGNIEQF
TRBJ1-1,TRBV20-1,-,SAGDTTEAF
TRBJ2-2,TRBV19,-,ASSIEAGARSGELF
TRBJ2-1,TRBV5-1,-,ASSLGLPYNEQF
TRBJ2-7,TRBV18,-,ASSPSRDLGEQY
TRBJ2-1,TRBV9,TRBD2,ASSFGTSGRANEQF
TRBJ1-2,TRBV7-9,TRBD1,ASSLGKGGNILFGYT
TRBJ2-7,TRBV28,-,ASSFGEQY
TRBJ2-3,TRBV6-1,-,ASSEGSGSTQY
TRBJ2-1,TRBV7-9,TRBD1,ASSFASGQGANEQF
TRBJ1-2,TRBV25-1,-,ASSEYWHLDYGYT
TRBJ2-3,TRBV7-8,TRBD2,ASSPWGLAGAPDTQY
TRBJ1-5,TRBV7-9,-,ASSLVGQPQH
TRBJ2-1,TRBV29-1,-,SVATGKYNEQF
TRBJ2-3,TRBV7-9,TRBD1,ASSTDRAVADTQY
TRBJ2-3,TRBV19,-,ASGVGDTQY
TRBJ1-5,TRBV18,-,ASSPSKGNQPQH
TRBJ2-7,TRBV5-4,-,ASSLSAAPGYEQY
TRBJ2-3,TRBV7-8,-,ASAPWARVADTQY
TRBJ1-2,TRBV9,-,ASTLRGEGDYGYT
TRBJ2-5,TRBV7-9,-,ASSSGSTGTQY
TRBJ2-3,TRBV21-1,-,ASRQTGLSTQY
TRBJ2-3,TRBV4-1,-,ASSQRPGRQPDTQY
TRBJ1-2,TRBV7-9,-,ASRAGEDYGYT
TRBJ2-7,TRBV15,-,ATSRDRDPTFYEQY
TRBJ1-1,TRBV4-3,-,ASSQGPTNTEAF
TRBJ2-5,TRBV18,TRBD2,ASSQLAGGPGDQETQY
TRBJ1-4,TRBV5-1,TRBD1,ASSEQGAEEKLF
TRBJ1-1,TRBV11-1,-,ASSLSPALNTEAF
TRBJ2-1,TRBV6-5,-,ASSQSSSYNEQF
TRBJ1-4,TRBV14,-,ASSRDRLANEKLF
TRBJ2-1,TRBV5-4,-,ASSLDLAGSSYNEQF
TRBJ2-7,TRBV2,TRBD1,ASSELGQGYEQY
TRBJ2-7,TRBV7-2,-,ASSRRGEQY
TRBJ2-7,TRBV14,-,ASSPSRGGRYEQY
TRBJ2-7,TRBV15,-,ATSRPFDPSREQY
TRBJ2-3,TRBV5-1,-,ASSLDSAGYTDTQY
TRBJ2-7,TRBV5-1,TRBD2,ASSATSVFYEQY
TRBJ2-3,TRBV20-1,TRBD2,SAQTSGGSL
TRBJ2-3,TRBV18,-,ASSPGSTDTQY